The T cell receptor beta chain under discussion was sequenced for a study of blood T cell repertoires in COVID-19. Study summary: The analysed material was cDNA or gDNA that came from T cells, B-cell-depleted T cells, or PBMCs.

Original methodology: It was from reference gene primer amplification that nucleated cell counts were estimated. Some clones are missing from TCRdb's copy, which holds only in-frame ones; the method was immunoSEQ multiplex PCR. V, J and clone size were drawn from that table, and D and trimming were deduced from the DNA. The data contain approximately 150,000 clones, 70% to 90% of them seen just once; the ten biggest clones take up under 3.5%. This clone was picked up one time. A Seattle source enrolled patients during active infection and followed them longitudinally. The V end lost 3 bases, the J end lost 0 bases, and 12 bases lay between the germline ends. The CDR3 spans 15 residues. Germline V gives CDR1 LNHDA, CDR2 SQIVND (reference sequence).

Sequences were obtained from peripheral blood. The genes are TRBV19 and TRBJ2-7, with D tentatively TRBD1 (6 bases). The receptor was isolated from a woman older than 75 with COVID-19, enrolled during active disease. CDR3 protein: CASSIKGEGSYEQYF. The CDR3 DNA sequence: TGTGCCAGTAGTATTAAGGGGGAAGGCTCCTACGAGCAGTACTTC.